This passage covers 15 T cell receptor beta chains from one sample sequenced in a study of T cells after yellow fever vaccination. MiXCR was run by TCRdb on the 5' RACE reads, yielding one entry per CDR3 protein. This table holds hundreds of thousands of distinct CDR3 sequences, roughly an eighth found once. This material consisted of PBMCs, taken on the day of the yellow fever booster vaccination. The receptors here all came from a man aged 25 to 45 who received the YFV17D yellow fever vaccine.

This clonotype was picked up a small number of times. The chain joins TRBV28 to TRBJ2-4; D not resolved. V was trimmed by 7 bases and J by 3 bases, leaving 13 bases between them. The CDR3 has 14 amino acids. From germline, CDR1 is MDHEN and CDR2 SYDVKM. The chain's CDR3 is CASTWGNVKNIQYF. In DNA, the CDR3 is TGTGCCAGCACATGGGGAAATGTCAAAAACATTCAGTACTTC.

V and J are TRBV20-1 and TRBJ2-5; D is ambiguous. CDR3 size: 12 residues. Germline assignment: CDR1 DFQATT and CDR2 SNEGSKA (reference sequence). V shed 5 bases and J shed 2 bases, with 9 bases lying between them. CDR3 DNA sequence: TGCAGTGCTCCGGCCGGACAAGAGACCCAGTACTTC. This translates into CSAPAGQETQYF.

The V gene is TRBV20-1, the J gene TRBJ2-7; perhaps TRBD1 as D (5 bases). This CDR3 contains 16 residues. Trimming took 2 bases from V and 3 from J, leaving 20 bases between them. CDR1 is DFQATT, CDR2 SNEGSKA, per germline (reference sequence). CDR3 region: CSARLTEGQGGYEQYF. CDR3 sequence (DNA): TGCAGTGCTAGACTTACCGAAGGGCAGGGTGGCTACGAGCAGTACTTC.

This clonotype turned up a few times. The chain has TRBV27 and TRBJ2-7; TRBD2 aligns across 13 bases. Germline V CDR1 and CDR2: MNHEY, SMNVEV (reference sequence). The V and J ends lost 5 bases and 3 bases, in that order; junction bases with no gene match: 10. The CDR3 loop spans 17 amino acids. CDR3 in DNA: TGTGCCAGCAGTCTTTCCCCAGGACTAGCGGGAGTCTACGAGCAGTACTTC. This codes for CASSLSPGLAGVYEQYF.

This clonotype was detected many times. The gene calls are TRBV7-2 and TRBJ2-1; 10 bases are a match to TRBD2. V shed 6 bases, J shed 7 bases, and the junction held 9 bases outside the gene matches. CDR3 length: 15 amino acids. CDR1 and CDR2 (germline): SGHTA, FQGNSA. The CDR3 protein is CASRPTAGGPNEQFF. The CDR3 nucleotides read TGTGCCAGCAGGCCGACAGCGGGAGGGCCTAATGAGCAGTTCTTC.

A few counts support this clonotype. The chain joins TRBV25-1 to TRBJ2-5, with D perhaps TRBD1 (5 bases). Germline V lookup: CDR1 MGHDK, CDR2 SYGVNS. This CDR3 contains 14 residues. V was clipped by 1 base and J by 4 bases, with 10 bases between them. The CDR3 nucleotides read TGTGCCAGCAGTGAATTTAGGGGCGGAGAGACCCAGTACTTC. This translates into CASSEFRGGETQYF. Looking up the rest from reference TRBV25-1 and TRBJ2-5 gives the full variable domain: EADIYQTPRYLVIGTGKKITLECSQTMGHDKMYWYQQDPGMELHLIHYSYGVNSTEKGDLSSESTVSRIRTEHFPLTLESARPSHTSQYLCASSEFRGGETQYFGPGTRLLVL.

The V gene is TRBV20-1, the J gene TRBJ2-4, with 10 bases fitting TRBD2. V trimming: 1 base; J trimming: 1 base; junction bases outside the gene matches: 13. Germline CDR1 and CDR2: DFQATT and SNEGSKA (reference sequence). CDR3 size: 19 residues. The CDR3 nucleotides are TGCAGTGCTAGAGCCGGGACTAGCGAAGACCGAGGGGCCAAAAACATTCAGTACTTC. This gives the protein CSARAGTSEDRGAKNIQYF.

This clonotype turned up a few times. The rearrangement links TRBV5-1 to TRBJ2-7; D is possibly TRBD2 (5 bases). V dropped 4 bases and J dropped 7 bases, with 9 bases sitting between them. CDR3 length equals 11 residues. Germline V gene data show CDR1 as SGHRS and CDR2 as YFSETQ. The CDR3 loop is CASSRGAEQYF. The DNA for the CDR3 is TGCGCCAGCAGCCGGGGAGCAGAGCAGTACTTC.

The chain links TRBV7-9 to TRBJ2-1; 10 nucleotides align to TRBD1. J was trimmed by 7 bases and V by 5 bases; bases with no gene match: 5. This CDR3 spans 14 amino acids. The germline V gene encodes CDR1 SEHNR and CDR2 FQNEAQ (reference sequence). The CDR3 here is CASSRWTGGNEQFF. As DNA, the CDR3 is TGTGCCAGCAGCCGTTGGACAGGGGGTAATGAGCAGTTCTTC.

This clonotype was seen repeatedly, ten times or more. V is TRBV3-1 and J is TRBJ2-1; no clear D. CDR3 length: 13 residues. Germline V gives CDR1 LGHDT, CDR2 YNNKEL (reference sequence). Trimming pared 1 base from V and 10 bases from J, leaving 11 bases between. Written as DNA, the CDR3 is TGTGCCAGCAGCCAAGGGGCTAGACCCGAGCAGTTCTTC. It is translated as CASSQGARPEQFF.

Ten or more counts support this clonotype. The V call is TRBV20-1, the J call TRBJ2-7; D remains unclear. Germline V gene sequence: CDR1 DFQATT, CDR2 SNEGSKA (reference sequence). The germline V and J ends were trimmed by 0 bases and 7 bases, with 19 bases remaining between them. CDR3 length equals 15 residues. The CDR3 spells CSARDRLADSSEQYF. DNA of the CDR3: TGCAGTGCTAGAGATCGATTAGCCGATTCTTCTGAGCAGTACTTC.

The gene calls are TRBV5-1 and TRBJ1-6, with D maybe TRBD1 (5 bases). The germline gives CDR1 SGHRS, CDR2 YFSETQ. Deletions cut 4 bases from V and 7 bases from J, with 12 bases between. The CDR3 consists of 14 residues. DNA for the CDR3: TGCGCCAGCAGCAACCGGGACGTCAATTCACCCCTCCACTTT. It is translated as CASSNRDVNSPLHF. The full variable domain, completed using reference TRBV5-1 and TRBJ1-6, is KAGVTQTPRYLIKTRGQQVTLSCSPISGHRSVSWYQQTPGQGLQFLFEYFSETQRNKGNFPGRFSGRQFSNSRSEMNVSTLELGDSALYLCASSNRDVNSPLHFGNGTRLTVT.

As concerns this clonotype: A read error may account for a junction end that differs from germline. This sequence joins TRBV27 and TRBJ2-1; 10 nucleotides align to TRBD2. Germline CDR1 MNHEY, CDR2 SMNVEV (reference sequence). The CDR3 is made up of 14 amino acids. The CDR3 DNA is TGTGCCAGCAGTTTCCTAGCGGGAGATGGTGAGCTGTTCTTC. Translating gives CASSFLAGDGELFF.

This clonotype occurred a few times. CDR3 sequence reads: CATSRMLGAGGRGSIQETQYF. For the CDR3, the DNA is TGTGCCACCAGCAGAATGCTGGGGGCGGGTGGGCGCGGGTCCATCCAAGAGACCCAGTACTTC. This chain uses TRBV15 with TRBJ2-5, with a weak D call TRBD1 (6 bases). V was trimmed by 2 bases and J by 1 base, leaving 29 bases between them. Germline values: CDR1 LNHNV, CDR2 YYDKDF (reference sequence). The CDR3 length is 21 residues.

This clonotype was counted between two and nine times. V usage is TRBV6-2 or TRBV6-3 and J usage is TRBJ2-3; D not certain. CDR1 MNHEY and CDR2 SVGEGT come from the germline V gene. There are 20 residues in the CDR3. V was shortened by 2 bases and J by 5 bases, with 29 bases between the two germline ends. CDR3 in amino acids: CASSYPLLMGWQAHQDTQYF. The CDR3 nucleotides read TGTGCCAGCAGTTACCCCTTGTTGATGGGCTGGCAGGCACATCAAGATACGCAGTATTTT.